A selection of T cell receptor beta chains follows, all from one sample in a study of regulatory T cells in long-lasting Graves disease. TCRdb redid the calling of the multiplex PCR reads with MiXCR, one entry per CDR3 protein. The sample lists under 450,000 distinct CDR3 sequences; 20% to 25% were seen once. The sequencing used peripheral blood mononuclear cells (PBMCs), collected when the disease was refractory, from a patient treated with antithyroid drugs. The receptors shown here come from a female donor with Graves disease. Both conserved end residues are part of each CDR3. A D gene is named only where the DNA matches it firmly. Clone size appears in some rows only: once, few, many, or a class for an expanded clone.

d_call | j_call | v_call | clone_size | cdr3_nt | cdr3_aa
TRBD1 | TRBJ1-5 | TRBV6-5 | NA | TGTGCCAGCAGTTTTCGAAGAGACAGGGGCCCAAATCAGCCCCAGCATTTT | CASSFRRDRGPNQPQHF
TRBD2 | TRBJ2-5 | TRBV7-2 | few | TGTGCCAGCAGCTTAGGGGCGGGAGAGTACCAAGAGACCCAGTACTTC | CASSLGAGEYQETQYF
TRBD1 | TRBJ2-7 | TRBV11-2 | NA | TGTGCCAGCAGCGGACGATGGGACAGGGGGAGCTCCTACGAGCAGTACTTC | CASSGRWDRGSSYEQYF
NA | TRBJ2-7 | TRBV11-2 | NA | TGTGCCAGCAGCTTCGCTTCCTCCCCCTACGAGCAGTACTTC | CASSFASSPYEQYF
NA | TRBJ1-1 | TRBV4-3 | NA | TGCGCCAGCAGCCAAGAACCCAACACTGAAGCTTTCTTT | CASSQEPNTEAFF
TRBD1 | TRBJ1-2 | TRBV28 | NA | TGTGCCAGCAGCTCCGGGACAGGGGGCGGGTCCACCTTC | CASSSGTGGGSTF
NA | TRBJ1-1 | TRBV28 | many | TGTGCCAGCAGTTCGAACACTGAAGCTTTCTTT | CASSSNTEAFF
NA | TRBJ1-1 | TRBV29-1 | few | TGCAGCGTCTCTCGGGGGCTGAAAAACACTGAAGCTTTCTTT | CSVSRGLKNTEAFF
NA | TRBJ2-7 | TRBV27 | few | TGTGCCAGCAGTTTATCCCTCACAAAGTACGAGCAGTACTTC | CASSLSLTKYEQYF
TRBD1 | TRBJ1-1 | TRBV6-1 | many | TGTGCCAGCAGGGGGACAGGGGGGGTGAACACTGAAGCTTTCTTT | CASRGTGGVNTEAFF